The entry below describes one T cell receptor beta chain. This clonotype was detected a few times. Which antigen it targets is not known. No per-base quality is available; no much larger clone lies one base away. Libraries were built with PCR. Sequencing used an Illumina HiSeq 2500. TCR library preparation used molecular barcoding, with unique molecular identifiers applied to normalize quantification of the TCRbeta repertoire. The raw public data were reprocessed by TCRdb itself: fastp quality trimming at Q25, MiXCR clonotype calling, in-frame beta chains only. Each record represents a unique CDR3 protein, reported with the most common genes and DNA among its rows. The sample table records some 400,000 distinct CDR3 sequences; 20% of these occur just once. The ten largest clones capture 3.5% to 4% of the sample. This specimen belongs to a study of T-cell reconstitution after alpha-beta-depleted transplantation in children (dated by TCRdb to 2016 to 2017). With regard to the full study: Using TCR repertoire profiling, the study quantitatively followed how T-cell immune reconstitution unfolded in children after TCRalphabeta/CD19-depleted allogeneic hematopoietic cell transplantation.

CDR1 and CDR2 are drawn from the germline V gene: LGHNA, YSLEER. Including cysteine and phenylalanine, the CDR3 has 13 amino acids. Just the 39-base CDR3 DNA is kept, in frame starting at base 1. V is reduced by 0 bases and J by 7 bases, leaving a spacing of 9 bases between them. The receptor chain draws on TRBV4-3 and TRBJ1-2; TRBD1 could be the D gene, as 5 bases match. This specimen consisted of PBMCs from the stem cell graft donor, obtained from the stem cell graft. This receptor was identified in a human donor who donated a stem cell graft to a child with acute myeloid leukemia. The CDR3 region: CASSQDPGVGYTF. The sequenced DNA: TGCGCCAGCAGCCAAGATCCGGGGGTTGGCTACACCTTC.